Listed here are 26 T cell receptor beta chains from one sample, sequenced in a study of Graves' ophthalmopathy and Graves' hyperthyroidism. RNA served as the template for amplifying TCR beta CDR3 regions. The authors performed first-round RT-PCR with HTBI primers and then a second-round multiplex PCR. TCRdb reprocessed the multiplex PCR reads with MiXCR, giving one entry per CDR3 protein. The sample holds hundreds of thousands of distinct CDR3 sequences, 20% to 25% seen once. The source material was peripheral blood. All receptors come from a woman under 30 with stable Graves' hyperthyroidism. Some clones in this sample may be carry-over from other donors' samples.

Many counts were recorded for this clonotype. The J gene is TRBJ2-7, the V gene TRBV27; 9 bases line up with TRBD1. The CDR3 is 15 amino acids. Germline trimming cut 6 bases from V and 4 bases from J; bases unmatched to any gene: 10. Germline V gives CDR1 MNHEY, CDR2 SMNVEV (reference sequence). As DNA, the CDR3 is TGTGCCAGCAGGGGGATGGGACAGGGCAAATACGAGCAGTACTTC. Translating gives CASRGMGQGKYEQYF.

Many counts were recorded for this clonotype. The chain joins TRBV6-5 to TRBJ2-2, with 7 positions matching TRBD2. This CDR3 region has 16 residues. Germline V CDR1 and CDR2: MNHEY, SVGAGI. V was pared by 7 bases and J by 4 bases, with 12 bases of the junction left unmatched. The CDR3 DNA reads TGTGCCAGCACGCTTACGGCGGGGGTGGGCACCGGGGAGCTGTTTTTT. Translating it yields CASTLTAGVGTGELFF.

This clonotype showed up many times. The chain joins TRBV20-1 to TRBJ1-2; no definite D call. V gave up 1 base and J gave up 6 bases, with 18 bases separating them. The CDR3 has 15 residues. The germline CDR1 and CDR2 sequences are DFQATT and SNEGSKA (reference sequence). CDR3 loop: CSARGESRIIHGYTF. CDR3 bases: TGCAGTGCTAGAGGAGAAAGCAGGATAATTCATGGCTACACCTTC.

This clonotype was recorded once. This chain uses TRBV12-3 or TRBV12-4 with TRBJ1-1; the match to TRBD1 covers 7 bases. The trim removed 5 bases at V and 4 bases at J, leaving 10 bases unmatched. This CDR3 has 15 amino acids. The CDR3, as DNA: TGTGCCAGCAGTCCAGAGGTAGGGGGCAGCACTGAAGCTTTCTTT. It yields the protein CASSPEVGGSTEAFF.

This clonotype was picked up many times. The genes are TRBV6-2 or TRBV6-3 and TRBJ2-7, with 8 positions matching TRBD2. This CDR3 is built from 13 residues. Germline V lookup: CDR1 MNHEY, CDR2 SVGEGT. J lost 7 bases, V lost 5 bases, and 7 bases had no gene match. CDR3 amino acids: CASSDGGAREQYF. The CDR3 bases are TGTGCCAGCAGTGACGGGGGGGCCCGTGAGCAGTACTTC.

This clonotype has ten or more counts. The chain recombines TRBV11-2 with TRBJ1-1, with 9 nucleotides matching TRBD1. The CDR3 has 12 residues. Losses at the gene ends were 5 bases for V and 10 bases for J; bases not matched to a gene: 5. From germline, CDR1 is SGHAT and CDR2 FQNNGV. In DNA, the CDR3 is TGTGCCAGCAGCCTCGGACAGGGGCTAGCTTTCTTT. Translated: CASSLGQGLAFF.

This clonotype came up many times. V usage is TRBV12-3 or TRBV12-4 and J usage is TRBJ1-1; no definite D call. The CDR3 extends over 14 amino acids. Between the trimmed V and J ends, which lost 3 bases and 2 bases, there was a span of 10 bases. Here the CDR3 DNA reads TGTGCCAGCAGTTTTTCGCCAACCAACACTGAAGCTTTCTTT. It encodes CASSFSPTNTEAFF.

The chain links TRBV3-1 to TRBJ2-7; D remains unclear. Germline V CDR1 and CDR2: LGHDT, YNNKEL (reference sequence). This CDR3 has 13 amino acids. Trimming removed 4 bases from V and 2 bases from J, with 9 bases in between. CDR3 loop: CASSPAVPYEQYF. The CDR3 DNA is TGTGCCAGCAGCCCCGCGGTCCCCTACGAGCAGTACTTC.

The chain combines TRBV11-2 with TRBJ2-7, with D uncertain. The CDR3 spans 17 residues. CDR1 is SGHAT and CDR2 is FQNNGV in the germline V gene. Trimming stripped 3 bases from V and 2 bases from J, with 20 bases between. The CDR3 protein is CASSFPATSTLPYEQYF. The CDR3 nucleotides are TGTGCCAGCAGCTTCCCCGCCACGTCTACCCTACCCTACGAGCAGTACTTC.

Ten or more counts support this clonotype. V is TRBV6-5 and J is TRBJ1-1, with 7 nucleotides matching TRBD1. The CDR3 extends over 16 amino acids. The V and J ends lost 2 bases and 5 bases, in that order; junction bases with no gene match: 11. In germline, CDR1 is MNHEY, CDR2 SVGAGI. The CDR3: CASSYLLAGGLTEAFF. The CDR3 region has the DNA TGTGCCAGCAGTTACCTACTGGCAGGGGGGTTAACTGAAGCTTTCTTT.

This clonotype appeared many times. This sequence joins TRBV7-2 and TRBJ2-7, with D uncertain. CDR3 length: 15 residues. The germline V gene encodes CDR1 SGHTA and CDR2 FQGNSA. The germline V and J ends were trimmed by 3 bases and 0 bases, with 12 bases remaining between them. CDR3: CASSLAPEASYEQYF. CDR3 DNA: TGTGCCAGCAGCTTGGCTCCAGAGGCCTCCTACGAGCAGTACTTC.

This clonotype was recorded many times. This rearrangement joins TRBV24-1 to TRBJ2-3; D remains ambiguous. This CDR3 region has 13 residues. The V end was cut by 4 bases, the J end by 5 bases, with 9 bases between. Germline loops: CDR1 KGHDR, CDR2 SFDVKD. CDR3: CATSELKGDTQYF. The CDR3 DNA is TGTGCCACCAGTGAGCTGAAGGGAGATACGCAGTATTTT.

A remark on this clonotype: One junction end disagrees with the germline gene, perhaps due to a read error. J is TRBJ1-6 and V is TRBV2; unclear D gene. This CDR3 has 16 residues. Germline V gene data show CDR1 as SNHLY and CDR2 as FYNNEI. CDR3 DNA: TGTGCCAGCAGCGAATGGGGTTTCTTCTATAATTCACCCCGCCACTTT. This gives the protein CASSEWGFFYNSPRHF. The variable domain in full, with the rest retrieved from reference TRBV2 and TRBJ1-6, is EPEVTQTPSHQVTQMGQEVILRCVPISNHLYFYWYRQILGQKVEFLVSFYNNEISEKSEIFDDQFSVERPDGSNFTLKIRSTKLEDSAMYFCASSEWGFFYNSPRHFGNGTRLTVT.

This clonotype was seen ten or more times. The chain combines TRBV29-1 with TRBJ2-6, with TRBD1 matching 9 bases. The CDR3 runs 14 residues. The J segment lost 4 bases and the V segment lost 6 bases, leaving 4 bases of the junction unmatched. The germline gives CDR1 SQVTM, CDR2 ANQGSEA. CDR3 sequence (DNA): TGCAGCGTAGGGACAGGGTCCGGGGCCAACGTCCTGACTTTC. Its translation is CSVGTGSGANVLTF.

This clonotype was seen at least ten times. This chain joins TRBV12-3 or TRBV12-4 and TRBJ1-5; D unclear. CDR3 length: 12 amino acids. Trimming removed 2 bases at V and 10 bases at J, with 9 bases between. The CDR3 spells CASSLPPQPQHF. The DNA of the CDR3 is TGTGCCAGCAGTTTACCGCCTCAACCCCAGCATTTT.

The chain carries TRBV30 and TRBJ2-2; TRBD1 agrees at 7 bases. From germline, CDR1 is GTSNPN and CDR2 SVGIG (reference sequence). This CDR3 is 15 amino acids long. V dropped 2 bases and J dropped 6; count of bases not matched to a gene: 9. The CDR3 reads CAWSWQGVYPGELFF. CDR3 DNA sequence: TGTGCCTGGAGTTGGCAGGGGGTTTATCCCGGGGAGCTGTTTTTT.

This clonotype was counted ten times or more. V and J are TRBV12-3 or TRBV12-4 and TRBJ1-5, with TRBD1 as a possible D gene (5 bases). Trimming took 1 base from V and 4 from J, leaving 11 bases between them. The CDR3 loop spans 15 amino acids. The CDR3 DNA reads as TGTGCCAGCAGTTTAGTACGGGGGACTAATCAGCCCCAGCATTTT. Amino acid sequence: CASSLVRGTNQPQHF.

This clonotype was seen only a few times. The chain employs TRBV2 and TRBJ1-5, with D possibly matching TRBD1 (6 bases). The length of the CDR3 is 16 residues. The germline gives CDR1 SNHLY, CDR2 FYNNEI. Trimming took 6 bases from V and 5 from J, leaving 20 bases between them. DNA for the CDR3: TGTGCCAGCAGCCCCTACAGGGCCATAGACCATCAGCCCCAGCATTTT. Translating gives CASSPYRAIDHQPQHF. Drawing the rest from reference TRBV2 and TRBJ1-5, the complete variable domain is EPEVTQTPSHQVTQMGQEVILRCVPISNHLYFYWYRQILGQKVEFLVSFYNNEISEKSEIFDDQFSVERPDGSNFTLKIRSTKLEDSAMYFCASSPYRAIDHQPQHFGDGTRLSIL.

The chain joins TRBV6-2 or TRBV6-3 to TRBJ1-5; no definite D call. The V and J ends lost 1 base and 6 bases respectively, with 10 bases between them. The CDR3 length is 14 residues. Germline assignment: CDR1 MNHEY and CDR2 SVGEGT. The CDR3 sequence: CASSYFGVSQPQHF. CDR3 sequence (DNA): TGTGCCAGCAGTTACTTCGGGGTGAGTCAGCCCCAGCATTTT.

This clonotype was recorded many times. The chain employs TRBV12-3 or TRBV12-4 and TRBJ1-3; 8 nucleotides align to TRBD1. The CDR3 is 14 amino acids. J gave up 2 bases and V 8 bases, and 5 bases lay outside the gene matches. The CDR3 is CASSPRGPGNTIYF. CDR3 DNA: TGTGCCAGCTCACCCAGGGGGCCTGGAAACACCATATATTTT.

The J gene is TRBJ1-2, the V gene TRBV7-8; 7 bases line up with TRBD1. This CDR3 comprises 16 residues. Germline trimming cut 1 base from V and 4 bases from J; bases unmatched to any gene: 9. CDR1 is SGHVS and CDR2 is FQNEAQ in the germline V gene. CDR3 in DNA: TGTGCCAGCAGCTTAGTCGGGCAGGGGGTCCTCTATGGCTACACCTTC. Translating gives CASSLVGQGVLYGYTF.

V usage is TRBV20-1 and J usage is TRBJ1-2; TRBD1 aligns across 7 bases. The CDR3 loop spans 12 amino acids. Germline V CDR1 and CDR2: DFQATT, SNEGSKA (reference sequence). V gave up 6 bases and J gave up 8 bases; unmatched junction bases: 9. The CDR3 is CSAMEGARGYTF. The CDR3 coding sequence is TGCAGTGCCATGGAGGGGGCGCGAGGCTACACCTTC.

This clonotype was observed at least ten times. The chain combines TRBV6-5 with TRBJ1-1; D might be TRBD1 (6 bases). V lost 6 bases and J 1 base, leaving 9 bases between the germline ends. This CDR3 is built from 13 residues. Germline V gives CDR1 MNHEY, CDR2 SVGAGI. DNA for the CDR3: TGTGCCAGCAGCTGGGGACAGAACACTGAAGCTTTCTTT. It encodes CASSWGQNTEAFF.

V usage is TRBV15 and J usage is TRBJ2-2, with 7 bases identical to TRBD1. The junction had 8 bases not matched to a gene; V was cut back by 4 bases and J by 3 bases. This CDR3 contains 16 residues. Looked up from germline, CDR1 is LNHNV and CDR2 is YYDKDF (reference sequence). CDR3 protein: CATSISRDSYTGELFF. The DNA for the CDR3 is TGTGCCACCAGCATTTCCCGGGACAGTTACACCGGGGAGCTGTTTTTT. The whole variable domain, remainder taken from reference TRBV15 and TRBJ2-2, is DAMVIQNPRYQVTQFGKPVTLSCSQTLNHNVMYWYQQKSSQAPKLLFHYYDKDFNNEADTPDNFQSRRPNTSFCFLDIRSPGLGDTAMYLCATSISRDSYTGELFFGEGSRLTVL.

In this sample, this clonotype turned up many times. The CDR3 coding sequence is TGCGCCAGCAGCCGTTTACCGGGACAGGGGATGTCGTACGAGCAGTACTTC. It translates to CASSRLPGQGMSYEQYF. The chain joins TRBV5-1 to TRBJ2-7; TRBD1 aligns across 10 bases. The V segment lost 4 bases and the J segment 4 bases; nucleotides outside the gene matches: 14. The CDR3 consists of 17 residues. Germline V lookup: CDR1 SGHRS, CDR2 YFSETQ.

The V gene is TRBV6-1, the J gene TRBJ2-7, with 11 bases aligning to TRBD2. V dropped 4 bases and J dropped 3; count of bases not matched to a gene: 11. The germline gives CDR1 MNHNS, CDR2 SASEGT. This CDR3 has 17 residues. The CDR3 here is CASSAEVAGGPRYEQYF. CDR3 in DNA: TGTGCCAGCAGTGCGGAGGTAGCGGGGGGGCCTCGCTACGAGCAGTACTTC.